This T cell receptor beta chain was retrieved from a study of cytomegalovirus exposure and HLA in healthy donors. As for the study in general: The same platform as the approximately 730 first-cohort repertoires was used for the 120 or so validation repertoires, a later analysis reported. Whole-study findings and limits: Among TCR beta chains, those listed as cytomegalovirus-associated numbered over 150. Whilst most TCR sequences proved rare, a subset of public TCRs occurred across many donors.

The study drew the donors from its approximately 110-subject validation cohort, separate from the roughly 700-subject first cohort. The CDR3 sequence is 14 residues long. J lost 6 bases, V lost 5 bases, and 6 bases had no gene match. Germline V gene data show CDR1 as MNHEY and CDR2 as SMNVEV (reference sequence). On this clone: Its matching antigen is unknown.

Profiling relied on immunoSEQ multiplex PCR, and the TCRdb table lists in-frame clones only, not all of them. This repertoire shows fewer than 200,000 clones, approximately 86% found once; its top ten account for less than 3.5%. Specimen: PBMCs. V is TRBV27 and J is TRBJ2-4; 8 bases are shared with TRBD1. The receptor comes from a man aged 18 to 29 in good health and CMV-seropositive. The CDR3 nucleotides are TGTGCCAGCAGTGACAGGGGACAAGGAAACATTCAGTACTTC. Its translation: CASSDRGQGNIQYF.